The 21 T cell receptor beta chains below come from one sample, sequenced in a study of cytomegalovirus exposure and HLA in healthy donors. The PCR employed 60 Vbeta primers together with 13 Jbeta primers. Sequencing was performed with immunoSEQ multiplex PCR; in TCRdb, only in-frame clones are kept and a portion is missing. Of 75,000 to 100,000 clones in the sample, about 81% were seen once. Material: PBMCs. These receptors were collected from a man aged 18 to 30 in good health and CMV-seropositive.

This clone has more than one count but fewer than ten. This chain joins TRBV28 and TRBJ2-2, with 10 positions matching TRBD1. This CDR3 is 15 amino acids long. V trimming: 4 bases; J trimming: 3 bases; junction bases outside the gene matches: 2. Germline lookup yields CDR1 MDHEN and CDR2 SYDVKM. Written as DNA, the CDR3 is TGTGCCAGCAGTTCAGGGACAGGGGACACCGGGGAGCTGTTTTTT. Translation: CASSSGTGDTGELFF.

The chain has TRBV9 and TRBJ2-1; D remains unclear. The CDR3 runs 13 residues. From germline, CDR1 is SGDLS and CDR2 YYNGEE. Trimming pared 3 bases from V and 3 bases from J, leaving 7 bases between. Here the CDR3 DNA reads TGTGCCAGCAGCGCATCCGGCTACAATGAGCAGTTCTTC. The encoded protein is CASSASGYNEQFF.

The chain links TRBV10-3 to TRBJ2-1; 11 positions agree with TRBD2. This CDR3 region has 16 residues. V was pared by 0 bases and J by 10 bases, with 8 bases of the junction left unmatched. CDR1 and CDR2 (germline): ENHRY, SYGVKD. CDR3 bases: TGTGCCATCAGTGAGTCGATTCTTAGACTAGCGGGGGAGCAGTTCTTC. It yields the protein CAISESILRLAGEQFF.

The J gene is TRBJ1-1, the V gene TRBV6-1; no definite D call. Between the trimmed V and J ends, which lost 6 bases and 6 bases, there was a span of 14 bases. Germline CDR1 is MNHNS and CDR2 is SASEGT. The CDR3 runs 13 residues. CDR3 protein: CASREQAPPEAFF. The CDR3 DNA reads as TGTGCCAGCAGGGAACAAGCACCTCCTGAAGCTTTCTTT.

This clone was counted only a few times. The CDR3 is CAIWGQGDSPLHF. The CDR3 DNA sequence: TGTGCCATCTGGGGACAGGGTGACTCACCCCTCCACTTT. The chain has TRBV10-3 and TRBJ1-6, with TRBD1 matching over 9 bases. CDR3 length equals 13 residues. J was trimmed by 10 bases and V by 8 bases; bases with no gene match: 6. CDR1 and CDR2 from the germline V gene are ENHRY and SYGVKD.

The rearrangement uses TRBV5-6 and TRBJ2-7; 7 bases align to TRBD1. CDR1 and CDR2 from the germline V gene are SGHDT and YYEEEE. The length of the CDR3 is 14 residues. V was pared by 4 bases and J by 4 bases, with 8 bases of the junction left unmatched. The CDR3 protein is CASSGGGTAYEQYF. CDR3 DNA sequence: TGTGCCAGCAGCGGGGGTGGGACAGCTTACGAGCAGTACTTC.

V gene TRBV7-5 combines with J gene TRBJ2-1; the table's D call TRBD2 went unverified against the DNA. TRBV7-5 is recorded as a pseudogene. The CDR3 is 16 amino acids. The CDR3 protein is CVRSYPYPTGGREQFF. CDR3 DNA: TGTGTCAGAAGCTACCCGTATCCAACGGGGGGGCGGGAGCAGTTCTTC.

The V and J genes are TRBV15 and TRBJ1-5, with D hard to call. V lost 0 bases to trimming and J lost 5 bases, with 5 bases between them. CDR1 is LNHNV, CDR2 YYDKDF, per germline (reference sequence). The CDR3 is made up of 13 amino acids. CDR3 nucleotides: TGTGCCACCAGCAGAGACAGTTATCAGCCCCAGCATTTT. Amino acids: CATSRDSYQPQHF.

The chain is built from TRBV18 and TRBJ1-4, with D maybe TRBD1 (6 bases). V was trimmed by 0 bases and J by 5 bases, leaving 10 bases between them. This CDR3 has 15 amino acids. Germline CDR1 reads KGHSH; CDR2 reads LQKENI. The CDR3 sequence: CASSPPNRGNEKLFF. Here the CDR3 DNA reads TGTGCCAGCTCACCACCGAATAGGGGGAATGAAAAACTGTTTTTT.

The CDR3 spells CASSPSGYSPLHF. The CDR3 nucleotides read TGTGCCAGCTCACCGTCAGGGTATTCACCCCTCCACTTT. The chain employs TRBV18 and TRBJ1-6, with D tentatively TRBD1 (5 bases). The germline V and J ends were trimmed by 3 bases and 8 bases, with 8 bases remaining between them. The CDR3 spans 13 residues. CDR1 and CDR2 (germline): KGHSH, LQKENI. The variable domain in full, with the rest retrieved from reference TRBV18 and TRBJ1-6, is NAGVMQNPRHLVRRRGQEARLRCSPMKGHSHVYWYRQLPEEGLKFMVYLQKENIIDESGMPKERFSAEFPKEGPSILRIQQVVRGDSAAYFCASSPSGYSPLHFGNGTRLTVT.

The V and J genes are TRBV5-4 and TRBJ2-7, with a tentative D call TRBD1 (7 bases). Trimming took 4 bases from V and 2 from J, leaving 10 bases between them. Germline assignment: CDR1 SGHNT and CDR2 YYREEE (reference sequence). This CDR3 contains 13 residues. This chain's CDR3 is CASSRRGPYEQYF. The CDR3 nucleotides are TGTGCCAGCAGCCGGAGGGGGCCCTACGAGCAGTACTTC.

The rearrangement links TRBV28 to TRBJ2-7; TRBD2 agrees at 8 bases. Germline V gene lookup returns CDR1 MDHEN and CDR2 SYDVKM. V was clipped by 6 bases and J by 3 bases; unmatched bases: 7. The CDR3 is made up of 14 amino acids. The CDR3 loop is CASRIAGTVYEQYF. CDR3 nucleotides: TGTGCCAGCAGAATAGCGGGGACTGTCTACGAGCAGTACTTC.

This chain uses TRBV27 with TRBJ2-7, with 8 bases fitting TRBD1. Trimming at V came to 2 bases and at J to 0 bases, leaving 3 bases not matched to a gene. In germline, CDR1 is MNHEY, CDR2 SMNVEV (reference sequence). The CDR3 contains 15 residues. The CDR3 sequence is CASSLRDRSSYEQYF. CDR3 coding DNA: TGTGCCAGCAGTTTAAGGGACAGGAGCTCCTACGAGCAGTACTTC.

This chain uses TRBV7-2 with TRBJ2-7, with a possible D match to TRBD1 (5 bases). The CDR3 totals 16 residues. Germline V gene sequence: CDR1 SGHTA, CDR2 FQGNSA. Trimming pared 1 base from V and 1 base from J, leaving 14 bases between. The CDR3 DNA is TGTGCCAGCAGCTTAGAAGCGTGGCAGGGATCCTACGAGCAGTACTTC. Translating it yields CASSLEAWQGSYEQYF.

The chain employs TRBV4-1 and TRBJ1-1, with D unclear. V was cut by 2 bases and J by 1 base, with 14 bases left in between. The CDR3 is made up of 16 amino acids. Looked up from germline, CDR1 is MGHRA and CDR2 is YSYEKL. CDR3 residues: CASSQRGVGGNTEAFF. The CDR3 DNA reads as TGCGCCAGCAGCCAACGGGGAGTTGGTGGGAACACTGAAGCTTTCTTT.

The CDR3 here is CASRDREGTGELFF. DNA of the CDR3: TGTGCCTCACGGGACAGGGAGGGAACCGGGGAGCTGTTTTTT. The V and J genes are TRBV2 and TRBJ2-2; 9 bases are shared with TRBD1. After removal of 11 bases from V and 5 bases from J, the junction contained 9 bases not matched to a gene. CDR1 is SNHLY, CDR2 FYNNEI, per germline. This CDR3 is 14 amino acids long.

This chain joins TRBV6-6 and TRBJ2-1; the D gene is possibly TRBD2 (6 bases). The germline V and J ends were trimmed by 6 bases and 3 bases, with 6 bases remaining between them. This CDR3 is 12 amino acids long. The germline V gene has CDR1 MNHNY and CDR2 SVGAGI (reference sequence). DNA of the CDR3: TGTGCCAGCAGGGGGGGCTACAATGAGCAGTTCTTC. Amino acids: CASRGGYNEQFF.

For the CDR3, the DNA is TGTGCCAGCAGCGTGGACAGTTACAATGAGCAGTTCTTC. Translating it yields CASSVDSYNEQFF. V is TRBV9 and J is TRBJ2-1, with a possible D match to TRBD1 (6 bases). CDR1 is SGDLS, CDR2 YYNGEE, per germline. This CDR3 region has 13 residues. V lost 2 bases and J lost 4, with 7 bases in between.

The DNA for the CDR3 is TGCGCCAGCAGTGAGATTCGGGACACTGAAGCTTTCTTT. Protein sequence: CASSEIRDTEAFF. The gene calls are TRBV10-1 and TRBJ1-1; D is undetermined. Looked up from germline, CDR1 is WNHNN and CDR2 is SYGVQD (reference sequence). This CDR3 is 13 amino acids long. Trimming took off 2 bases at V and 3 bases at J, with 7 bases between the two ends.

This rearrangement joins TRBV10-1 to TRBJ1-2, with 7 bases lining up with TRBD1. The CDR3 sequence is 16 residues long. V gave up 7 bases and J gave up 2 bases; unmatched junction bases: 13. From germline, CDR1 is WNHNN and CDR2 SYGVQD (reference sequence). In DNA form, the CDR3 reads TGCGCCAGCACCACCTTAGGGGGCAGAACAAACTATGGCTACACCTTC. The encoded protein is CASTTLGGRTNYGYTF.

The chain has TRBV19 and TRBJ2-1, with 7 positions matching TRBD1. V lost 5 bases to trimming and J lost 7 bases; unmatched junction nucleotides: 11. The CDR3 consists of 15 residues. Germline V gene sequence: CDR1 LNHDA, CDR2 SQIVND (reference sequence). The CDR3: CASSPRRTGSNEQFF. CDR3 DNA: TGTGCCAGTAGTCCTCGCCGGACAGGATCAAATGAGCAGTTCTTC.